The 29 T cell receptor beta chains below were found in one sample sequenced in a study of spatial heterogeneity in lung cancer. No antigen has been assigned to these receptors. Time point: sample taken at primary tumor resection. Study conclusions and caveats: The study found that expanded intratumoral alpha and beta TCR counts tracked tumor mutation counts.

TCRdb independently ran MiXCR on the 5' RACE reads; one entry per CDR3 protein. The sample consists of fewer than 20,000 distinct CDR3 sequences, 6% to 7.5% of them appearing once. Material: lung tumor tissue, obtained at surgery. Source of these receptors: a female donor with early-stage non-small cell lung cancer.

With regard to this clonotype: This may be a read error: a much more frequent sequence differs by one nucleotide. The CDR3 DNA reads TGCAGCGTTAAAGAGGGCGGTGATACGCAGTATTTT. Translated: CSVKEGGDTQYF. The chain has TRBV29-1 and TRBJ2-3, with D perhaps matching TRBD2 (5 bases). CDR1 and CDR2 from the germline V gene are SQVTM and ANQGSEA. CDR3 length: 12 residues.

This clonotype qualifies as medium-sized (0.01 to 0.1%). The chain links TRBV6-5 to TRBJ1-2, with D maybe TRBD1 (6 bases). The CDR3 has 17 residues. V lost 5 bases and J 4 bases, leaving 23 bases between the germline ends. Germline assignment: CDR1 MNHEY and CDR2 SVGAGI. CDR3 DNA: TGTGCCAGCAGTCCCACAGGGTCAGGAGGGGGAGTCTATGGCTACACCTTC. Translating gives CASSPTGSGGGVYGYTF.

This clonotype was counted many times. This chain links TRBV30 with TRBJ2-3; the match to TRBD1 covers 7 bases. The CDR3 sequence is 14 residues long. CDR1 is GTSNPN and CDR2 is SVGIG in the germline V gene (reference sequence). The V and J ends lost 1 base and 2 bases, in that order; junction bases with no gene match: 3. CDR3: CAWSEGQFTDTQYF. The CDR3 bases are TGTGCCTGGAGTGAGGGACAGTTCACAGATACGCAGTATTTT. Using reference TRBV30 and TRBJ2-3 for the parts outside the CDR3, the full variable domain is SQTIHQWPATLVQPVGSPLSLECTVEGTSNPNLYWYRQAAGRGLQLLFYSVGIGQISSEVPQNLSASRPQDRQFILSSKKLLLSDSGFYLCAWSEGQFTDTQYFGPGTRLTVL.

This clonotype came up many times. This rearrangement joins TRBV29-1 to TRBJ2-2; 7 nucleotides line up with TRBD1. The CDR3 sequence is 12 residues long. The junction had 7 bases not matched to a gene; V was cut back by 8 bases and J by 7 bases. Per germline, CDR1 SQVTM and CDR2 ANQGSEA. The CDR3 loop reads CSLTGAHGELFF. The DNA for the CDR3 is TGCAGCCTCACAGGGGCGCACGGGGAGCTGTTTTTT.

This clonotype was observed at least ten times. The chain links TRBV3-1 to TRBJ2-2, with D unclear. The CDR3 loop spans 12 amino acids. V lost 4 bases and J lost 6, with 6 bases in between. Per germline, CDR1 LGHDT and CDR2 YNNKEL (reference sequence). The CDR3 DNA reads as TGTGCCAGCAGCCTTATGGCCGGGGAGCTGTTTTTT. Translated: CASSLMAGELFF. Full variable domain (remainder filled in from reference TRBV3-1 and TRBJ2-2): DTAVSQTPKYLVTQMGNDKSIKCEQNLGHDTMYWYKQDSKKFLKIMFSYNNKELIINETVPNRFSPKSPDKAHLNLHINSLELGDSAVYFCASSLMAGELFFGEGSRLTVL.

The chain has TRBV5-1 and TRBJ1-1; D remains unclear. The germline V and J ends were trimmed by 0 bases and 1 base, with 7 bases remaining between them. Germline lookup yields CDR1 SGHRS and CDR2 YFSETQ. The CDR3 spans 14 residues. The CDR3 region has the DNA TGCGCCAGCAGCTTGGCCTGGGGGAACACTGAAGCTTTCTTT. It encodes CASSLAWGNTEAFF.

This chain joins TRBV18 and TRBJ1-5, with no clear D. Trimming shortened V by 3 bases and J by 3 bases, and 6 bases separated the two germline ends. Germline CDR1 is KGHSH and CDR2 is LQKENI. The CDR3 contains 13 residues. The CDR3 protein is CASSPASNQPQHF. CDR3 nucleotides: TGTGCCAGCTCACCTGCTTCCAATCAGCCCCAGCATTTT.

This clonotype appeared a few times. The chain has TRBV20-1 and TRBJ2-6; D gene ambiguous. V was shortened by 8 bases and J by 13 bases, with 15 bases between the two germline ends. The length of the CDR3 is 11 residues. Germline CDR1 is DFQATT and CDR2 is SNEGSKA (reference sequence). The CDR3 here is CSTDPVGVLTF. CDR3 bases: TGCAGTACGGATCCGGTAGGGGTCCTGACTTTC.

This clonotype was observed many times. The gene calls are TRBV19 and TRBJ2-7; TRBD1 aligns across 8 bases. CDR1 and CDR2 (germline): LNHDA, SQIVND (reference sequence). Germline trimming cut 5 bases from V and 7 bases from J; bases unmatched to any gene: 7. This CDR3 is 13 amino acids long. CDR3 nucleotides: TGTGCCAGTAGTCCCCGGGACAGGTCGGAGCAGTACTTC. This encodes CASSPRDRSEQYF. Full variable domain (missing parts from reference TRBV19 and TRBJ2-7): DGGITQSPKYLFRKEGQNVTLSCEQNLNHDAMYWYRQDPGQGLRLIYYSQIVNDFQKGDIAEGYSVSREKKESFPLTVTSAQKNPTAFYLCASSPRDRSEQYFGPGTRLTVT.

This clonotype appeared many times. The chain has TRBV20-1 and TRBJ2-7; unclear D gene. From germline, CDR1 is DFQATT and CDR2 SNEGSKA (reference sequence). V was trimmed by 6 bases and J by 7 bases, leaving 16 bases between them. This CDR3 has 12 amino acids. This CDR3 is CSATDGLQEQYF. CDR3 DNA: TGCAGTGCCACCGACGGCTTACAAGAGCAGTACTTC.

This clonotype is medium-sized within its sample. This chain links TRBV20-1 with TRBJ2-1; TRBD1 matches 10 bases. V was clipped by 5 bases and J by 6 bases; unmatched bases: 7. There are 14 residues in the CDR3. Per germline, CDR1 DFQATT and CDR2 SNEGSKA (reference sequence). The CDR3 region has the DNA TGCAGTGCTGGGGGAGGGACAGGGGTCAATGAGCAGTTCTTC. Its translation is CSAGGGTGVNEQFF.

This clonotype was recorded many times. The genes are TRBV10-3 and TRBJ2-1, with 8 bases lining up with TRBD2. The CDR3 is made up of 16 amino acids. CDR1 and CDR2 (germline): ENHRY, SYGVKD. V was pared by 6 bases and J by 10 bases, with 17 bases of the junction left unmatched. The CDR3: CAIRDGGGHRSMEQFF. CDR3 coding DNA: TGTGCCATCAGAGACGGGGGGGGACATAGAAGTATGGAGCAGTTCTTC.

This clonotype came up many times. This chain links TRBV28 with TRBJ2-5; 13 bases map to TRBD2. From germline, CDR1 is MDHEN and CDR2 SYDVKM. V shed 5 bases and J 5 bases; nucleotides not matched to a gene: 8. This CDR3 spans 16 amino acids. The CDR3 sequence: CASSTGLAGDRETQYF. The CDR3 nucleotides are TGTGCCAGCAGTACCGGACTAGCGGGGGATAGGGAGACCCAGTACTTC.

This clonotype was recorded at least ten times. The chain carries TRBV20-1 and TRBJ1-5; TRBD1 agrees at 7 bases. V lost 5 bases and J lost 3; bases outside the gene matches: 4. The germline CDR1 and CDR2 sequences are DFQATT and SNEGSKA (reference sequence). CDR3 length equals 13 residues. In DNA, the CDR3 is TGCAGTGCTTCGGGACAGTTCAATCAGCCCCAGCATTTT. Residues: CSASGQFNQPQHF.

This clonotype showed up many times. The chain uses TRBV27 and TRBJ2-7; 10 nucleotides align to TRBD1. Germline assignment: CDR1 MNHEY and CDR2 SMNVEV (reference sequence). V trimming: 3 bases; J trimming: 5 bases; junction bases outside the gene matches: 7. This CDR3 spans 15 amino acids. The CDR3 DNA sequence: TGTGCCAGCAGTTTGGCCGGGACAGGGGTTGACGAGCAGTACTTC. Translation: CASSLAGTGVDEQYF.

CDR3 nucleotide sequence: TGTGCCAGCACCCAAGAGGGATGGCTAGCCAAAAACATTCAGTACTTC. It is translated as CASTQEGWLAKNIQYF. The rearrangement links TRBV5-6 to TRBJ2-4; perhaps TRBD2 as D (5 bases). V dropped 6 bases and J dropped 0 bases, with 16 bases sitting between them. CDR1 is SGHDT and CDR2 is YYEEEE in the germline V gene. The length of the CDR3 is 16 residues. Full variable domain (rest looked up from reference TRBV5-6 and TRBJ2-4): DAGVTQSPTHLIKTRGQQVTLRCSPKSGHDTVSWYQQALGQGPQFIFQYYEEEERQRGNFPDRFSGHQFPNYSSELNVNALLLGDSALYLCASTQEGWLAKNIQYFGAGTRLSVL.

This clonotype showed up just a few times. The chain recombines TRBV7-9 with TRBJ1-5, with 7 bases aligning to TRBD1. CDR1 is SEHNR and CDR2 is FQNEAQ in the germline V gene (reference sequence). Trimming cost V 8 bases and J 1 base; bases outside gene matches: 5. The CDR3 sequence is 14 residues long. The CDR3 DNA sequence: TGTGCCAGCGCAGGGGGTGGCAGCAATCAGCCCCAGCATTTT. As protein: CASAGGGSNQPQHF. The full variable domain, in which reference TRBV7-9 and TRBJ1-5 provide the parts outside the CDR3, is DTGVSQNPRHKITKRGQNVTFRCDPISEHNRLYWYRQTLGQGPEFLTYFQNEAQLEKSRLLSDRFSAERPKGSFSTLEIQRTEQGDSAMYLCASAGGGSNQPQHFGDGTRLSIL.

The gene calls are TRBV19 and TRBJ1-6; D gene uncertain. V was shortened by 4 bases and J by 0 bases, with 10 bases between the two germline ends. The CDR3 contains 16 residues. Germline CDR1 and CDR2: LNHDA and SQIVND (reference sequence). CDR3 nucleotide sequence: TGTGCCAGTAGTAAACCGCAAAGCTCCTATAATTCACCCCTCCACTTT. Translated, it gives CASSKPQSSYNSPLHF.

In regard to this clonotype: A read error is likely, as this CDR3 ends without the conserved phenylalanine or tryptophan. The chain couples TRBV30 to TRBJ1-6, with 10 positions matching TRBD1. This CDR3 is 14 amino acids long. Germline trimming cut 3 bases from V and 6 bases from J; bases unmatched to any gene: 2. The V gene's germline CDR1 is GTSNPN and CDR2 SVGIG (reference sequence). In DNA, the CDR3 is TGTGCCTGGAGCGGGGACAGGGGTAATTCACCCCTCCACCTT. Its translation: CAWSGDRGNSPLHL.

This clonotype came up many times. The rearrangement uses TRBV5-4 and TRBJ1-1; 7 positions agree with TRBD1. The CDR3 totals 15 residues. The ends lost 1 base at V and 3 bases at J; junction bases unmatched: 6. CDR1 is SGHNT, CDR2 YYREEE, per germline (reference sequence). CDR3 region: CASSLKTGYDTEAFF. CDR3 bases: TGTGCCAGCAGCTTGAAGACAGGGTACGACACTGAAGCTTTCTTT.

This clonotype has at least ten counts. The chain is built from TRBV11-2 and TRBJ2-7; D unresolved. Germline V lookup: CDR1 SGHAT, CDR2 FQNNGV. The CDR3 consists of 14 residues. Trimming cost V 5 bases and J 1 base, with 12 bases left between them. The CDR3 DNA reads TGTGCCAGCAGCCCTGGCGTGGATTCCTACGAGCAGTACTTC. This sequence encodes CASSPGVDSYEQYF.

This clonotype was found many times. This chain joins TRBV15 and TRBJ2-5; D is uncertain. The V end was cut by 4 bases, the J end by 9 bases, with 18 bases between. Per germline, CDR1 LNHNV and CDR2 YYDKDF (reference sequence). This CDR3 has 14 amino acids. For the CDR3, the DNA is TGTGCCACCAGCAAGGAAGCCGCTCAATTGGCCCAGTACTTC. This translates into CATSKEAAQLAQYF. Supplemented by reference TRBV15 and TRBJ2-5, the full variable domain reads DAMVIQNPRYQVTQFGKPVTLSCSQTLNHNVMYWYQQKSSQAPKLLFHYYDKDFNNEADTPDNFQSRRPNTSFCFLDIRSPGLGDTAMYLCATSKEAAQLAQYFGPGTRLLVL.

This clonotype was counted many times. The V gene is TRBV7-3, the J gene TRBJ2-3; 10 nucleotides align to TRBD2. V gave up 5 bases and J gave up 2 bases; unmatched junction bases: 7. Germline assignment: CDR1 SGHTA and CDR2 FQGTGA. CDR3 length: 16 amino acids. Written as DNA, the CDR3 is TGTGCCAGCAGCCCGCAAGCGGGGGGGTACACAGATACGCAGTATTTT. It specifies CASSPQAGGYTDTQYF.

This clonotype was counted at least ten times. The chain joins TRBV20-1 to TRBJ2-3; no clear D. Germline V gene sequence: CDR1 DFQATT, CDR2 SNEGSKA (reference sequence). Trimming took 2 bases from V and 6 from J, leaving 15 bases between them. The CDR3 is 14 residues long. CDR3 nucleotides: TGCAGTGCTAGACCCCGTAGGTCGGTTGATACGCAGTATTTT. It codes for CSARPRRSVDTQYF.

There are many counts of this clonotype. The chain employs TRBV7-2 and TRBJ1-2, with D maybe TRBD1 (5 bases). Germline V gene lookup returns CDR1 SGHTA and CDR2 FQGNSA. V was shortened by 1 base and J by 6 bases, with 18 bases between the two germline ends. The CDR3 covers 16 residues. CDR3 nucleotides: TGTGCCAGCAGCTTAGACGGGTTGGGGGAGGCGGATGGCTACACCTTC. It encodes CASSLDGLGEADGYTF.

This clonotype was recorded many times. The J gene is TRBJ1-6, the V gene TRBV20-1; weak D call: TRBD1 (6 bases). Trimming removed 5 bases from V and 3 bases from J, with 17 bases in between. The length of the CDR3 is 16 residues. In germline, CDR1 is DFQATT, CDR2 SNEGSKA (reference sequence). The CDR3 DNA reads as TGCAGTGCTGCCACGAGGGGGGTCAACTATAATTCACCCCTCCACTTT. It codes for CSAATRGVNYNSPLHF.

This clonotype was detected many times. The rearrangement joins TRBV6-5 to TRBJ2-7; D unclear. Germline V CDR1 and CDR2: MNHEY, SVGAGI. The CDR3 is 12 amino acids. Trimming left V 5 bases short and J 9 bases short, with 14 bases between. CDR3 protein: CASSPGRGRQYF. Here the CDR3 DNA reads TGTGCCAGCAGTCCCGGGCGAGGACGGCAGTACTTC.

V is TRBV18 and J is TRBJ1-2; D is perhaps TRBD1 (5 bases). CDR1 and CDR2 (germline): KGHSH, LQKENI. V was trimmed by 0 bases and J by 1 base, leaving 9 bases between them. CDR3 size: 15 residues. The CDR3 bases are TGTGCCAGCTCACCACCGGGGCGGGATAACTATGGCTACACCTTC. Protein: CASSPPGRDNYGYTF.

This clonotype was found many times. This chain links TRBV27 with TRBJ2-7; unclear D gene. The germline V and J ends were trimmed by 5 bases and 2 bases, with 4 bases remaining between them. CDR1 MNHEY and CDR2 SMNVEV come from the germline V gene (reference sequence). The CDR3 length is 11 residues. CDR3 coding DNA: TGTGCCAGCAGTGGGGCCTACGAGCAGTACTTC. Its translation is CASSGAYEQYF.